This T cell receptor (beta chain) was captured in a study of read filtering for tumor transcriptome and immune sequencing. Germline lookup yields CDR1 SNHLY and CDR2 FYNNEI. The V and J ends lost 3 bases and 6 bases respectively, with 9 bases between them. CDR3 size: 13 residues. General study results and limits: The sorted CD138-negative fraction was a mixed bone marrow immune population, not purified T cells.

In its sample, this clonotype was seen many times. Its antigen is still unknown. Molecular barcoded adaptors covering alpha/delta and beta/gamma chains were used on 400 ng RNA. TCRdb re-derived calls from the reads in MiXCR, one entry per CDR3 protein. This table holds 40,000 or so distinct CDR3 sequences, roughly an eighth found once. The sequence came from a donor aged 40 or older with multiple myeloma. The sequencing sample was made of a population of CD138-negative cells sorted from bone marrow. V gene TRBV2 combines with J gene TRBJ1-5; perhaps TRBD1 as D (6 bases). As DNA, the CDR3 is TGTGCCAGCAGTGACGGGGGCTCTCAGCCCCAGCATTTT. Amino acids: CASSDGGSQPQHF.